These 20 T cell receptor beta chains came from one sample sequenced in a study of T cell responses to AZD1222 COVID-19 vaccine. Some clones are missing from TCRdb's copy, which holds only in-frame ones; the method was immunoSEQ multiplex PCR. The data contain 110,000 to 150,000 clones, over 90% of them seen just once; the ten biggest clones take up about 5.1%. The material was peripheral blood, obtained on day 0 of AZD1222 vaccination. The source of these receptors is an adult in good health.

The rearrangement links TRBV19 to TRBJ2-5; 10 nucleotides line up with TRBD2. V was pared by 4 bases and J by 6 bases, with 14 bases of the junction left unmatched. There are 17 residues in the CDR3. Germline CDR1 is LNHDA and CDR2 is SQIVND (reference sequence). The CDR3 reads CASSNRRTSGNRQTQYF. The CDR3 DNA is TGTGCCAGTAGTAACCGAAGGACTAGCGGTAATAGGCAGACCCAGTACTTC.

The V call is TRBV27, the J call TRBJ1-5; 8 bases align to TRBD1. Germline CDR1 MNHEY, CDR2 SMNVEV (reference sequence). The CDR3 consists of 14 residues. With 6 bases clipped from V and 8 bases from J, the junction kept 9 bases outside the gene matches. CDR3 amino acids: CASSPRGLREPQHF. CDR3 bases: TGTGCCAGCAGCCCCAGGGGGCTGAGAGAGCCCCAGCATTTT.

The sample holds a few counts of this clone. This chain links TRBV2 with TRBJ2-2; D not certain. Trimming cost V 8 bases and J 3 bases, with 4 bases left between them. CDR3 length equals 11 residues. Germline values: CDR1 SNHLY, CDR2 FYNNEI. CDR3 bases: TGTGCCAGCGGGTACACCGGGGAGCTGTTTTTT. Amino acids: CASGYTGELFF.

The CDR3, as DNA: TGTGCCAGCAGCCCCCTCGGACTTGGCCTCAATGAGCAGTTCTTC. Amino acids: CASSPLGLGLNEQFF. This chain links TRBV7-9 with TRBJ2-1, with D possibly TRBD2 on 5 matching bases. Germline V gene data show CDR1 as SEHNR and CDR2 as FQNEAQ (reference sequence). The CDR3 is 15 amino acids. V lost 5 bases, J lost 6 bases, and 17 bases lay in between.

The V call is TRBV4-2, the J call TRBJ2-3, with a possible D match to TRBD1 (5 bases). The CDR3 sequence is 15 residues long. The V gene lost 0 bases and the J gene lost 5 bases, with 12 bases spanning the gap. From germline, CDR1 is LGHNA and CDR2 YNFKEQ. The CDR3 here is CASSQDQTAEDTQYF. The CDR3 DNA follows: TGTGCCAGCAGCCAAGACCAGACAGCCGAAGATACGCAGTATTTT.

The table lists this clone with a few counts. The gene calls are TRBV2 and TRBJ2-7, with TRBD1 identical over 9 bases. Trimming took 4 bases from V and 5 from J; bases not matched to a gene: 6. The CDR3 sequence is 14 residues long. Germline lookup yields CDR1 SNHLY and CDR2 FYNNEI. The CDR3: CASSGGQGGDEQYF. The CDR3, as DNA: TGTGCCAGCAGTGGGGGACAGGGTGGCGACGAGCAGTACTTC.

This clone was seen only once. The rearrangement uses TRBV29-1 and TRBJ1-1; D perhaps matches TRBD1 (5 bases). Trimming cost V 7 bases and J 7 bases, with 19 bases left between them. This CDR3 spans 13 amino acids. Germline loops: CDR1 SQVTM, CDR2 ANQGSEA. CDR3 sequence: CSAAAGRSNEAFF. The CDR3 DNA is TGCAGCGCCGCCGCAGGGAGGTCGAATGAAGCTTTCTTT.

The chain couples TRBV27 to TRBJ1-1; the D is unclear. Germline CDR1 MNHEY, CDR2 SMNVEV (reference sequence). The CDR3 runs to 15 residues. The ends were cut back, 1 base at V and 5 bases at J, with 14 bases in the middle. CDR3 in amino acids: CASSLWRGRRTEAFF. The DNA for the CDR3 is TGTGCCAGCAGTTTATGGCGGGGTAGAAGGACTGAAGCTTTCTTT.

V is TRBV29-1 and J is TRBJ2-4, with a weak D call TRBD2 (7 bases). CDR1 SQVTM and CDR2 ANQGSEA come from the germline V gene. V shed 4 bases and J shed 6 bases, with 13 bases lying between them. CDR3 length: 13 amino acids. Here the CDR3 DNA reads TGCAGCGTTGGGGAGGGGGAGGGAAACATTCAGTACTTC. It codes for CSVGEGEGNIQYF.

CDR3 bases: TGTGCCAGCAGCTTATCGGCTACACGCGAGCAGTTCTTC. This gives the protein CASSLSATREQFF. This chain joins TRBV7-2 and TRBJ2-1, with no clear D. The CDR3 loop spans 13 amino acids. Trimming stripped 2 bases from V and 10 bases from J, with 12 bases between. The germline CDR1 and CDR2 sequences are SGHTA and FQGNSA.

The chain joins TRBV19 to TRBJ2-7; no reliable D call. From germline, CDR1 is LNHDA and CDR2 SQIVND (reference sequence). This CDR3 comprises 17 residues. Trimming left V 0 bases short and J 0 bases short, with 15 bases between. The DNA of the CDR3 is TGTGCCAGTAGTATAGATGGCCGAGGACGCATCTCCTACGAGCAGTACTTC. Translation: CASSIDGRGRISYEQYF.

The rearrangement links TRBV7-9 to TRBJ1-4; 8 nucleotides line up with TRBD1. Germline V lookup: CDR1 SEHNR, CDR2 FQNEAQ (reference sequence). There are 15 residues in the CDR3. Trimming took 4 bases from V and 3 from J; bases not matched to a gene: 4. The CDR3 sequence is CASSYGTGANEKLFF. In nucleotides, the CDR3 is TGTGCCAGCAGCTACGGGACAGGAGCTAATGAAAAACTGTTTTTT.

The chain recombines TRBV28 with TRBJ1-5; 10 positions agree with TRBD1. The length of the CDR3 is 15 residues. Trimming removed 6 bases from V and 7 bases from J; junction bases left unmatched: 9. Germline V lookup: CDR1 MDHEN, CDR2 SYDVKM. The CDR3 here is CASRKGDRGRQPQHF. Here the CDR3 DNA reads TGTGCCAGCAGAAAAGGGGACAGGGGAAGGCAGCCCCAGCATTTT.

This sequence joins TRBV5-1 and TRBJ1-5, with no clear D. With 0 bases removed from V and 6 bases from J, the gap between germline ends came to 13 bases. The CDR3 runs to 15 residues. Germline V gives CDR1 SGHRS, CDR2 YFSETQ. The CDR3 loop is CASSLAGGGGQPQHF. The CDR3 nucleotides are TGCGCCAGCAGCTTGGCCGGTGGCGGAGGTCAGCCCCAGCATTTT.

The chain has TRBV5-5 and TRBJ2-1; D gene unclear. Germline V gene sequence: CDR1 SGHKS, CDR2 YYEKEE (reference sequence). CDR3 length: 15 amino acids. The V gene lost 2 bases and the J gene lost 5 bases, with 14 bases spanning the gap. The CDR3 nucleotides read TGTGCCAGCAGCTTTAACCCCTTGGGCCACAATGAGCAGTTCTTC. Amino acids: CASSFNPLGHNEQFF.

The chain is built from TRBV11-2 and TRBJ1-5; D remains ambiguous. V was cut by 0 bases and J by 6 bases, with 6 bases left in between. The CDR3 is 13 amino acids. Per germline, CDR1 SGHAT and CDR2 FQNNGV. The CDR3 is CASSLDRAQPQHF. The CDR3 DNA is TGTGCCAGCAGCTTAGATCGAGCTCAGCCCCAGCATTTT.

V is TRBV19 and J is TRBJ2-2; 8 positions agree with TRBD1. Germline loops: CDR1 LNHDA, CDR2 SQIVND (reference sequence). Trimming took 7 bases from V and 3 from J; bases not matched to a gene: 7. CDR3 length: 15 residues. CDR3 nucleotides: TGTGCCAGTAACCCCGGGACAGGATACACCGGGGAGCTGTTTTTT. As protein: CASNPGTGYTGELFF.

The chain has TRBV5-1 and TRBJ2-7; TRBD1 is a possible D gene (5 bases). The length of the CDR3 is 17 residues. The ends were cut back, 1 base at V and 1 base at J, with 18 bases in the middle. Germline CDR1 is SGHRS and CDR2 is YFSETQ. CDR3 bases: TGCGCCAGCAGCTTGCCTAGTGCAGGGCACTCTTCCTACGAGCAGTACTTC. This gives the protein CASSLPSAGHSSYEQYF.

The gene calls are TRBV18 and TRBJ1-1; weak D call: TRBD1 (5 bases). Trimming removed 4 bases at V and 0 bases at J, with 6 bases between. Germline V gene data show CDR1 as KGHSH and CDR2 as LQKENI. CDR3 length equals 13 residues. In DNA form, the CDR3 reads TGTGCCAGCTCACGACAGATGAACACTGAAGCTTTCTTT. Translating it yields CASSRQMNTEAFF.

The V and J genes are TRBV27 and TRBJ1-4, with 10 bases lining up with TRBD1. There are 15 residues in the CDR3. After removal of 3 bases from V and 7 bases from J, the junction contained 5 bases not matched to a gene. The germline V gene encodes CDR1 MNHEY and CDR2 SMNVEV (reference sequence). The chain's CDR3 is CASSFRTGGGEKLFF. The CDR3 nucleotides are TGTGCCAGCAGTTTCCGGACAGGGGGAGGTGAAAAACTGTTTTTT.